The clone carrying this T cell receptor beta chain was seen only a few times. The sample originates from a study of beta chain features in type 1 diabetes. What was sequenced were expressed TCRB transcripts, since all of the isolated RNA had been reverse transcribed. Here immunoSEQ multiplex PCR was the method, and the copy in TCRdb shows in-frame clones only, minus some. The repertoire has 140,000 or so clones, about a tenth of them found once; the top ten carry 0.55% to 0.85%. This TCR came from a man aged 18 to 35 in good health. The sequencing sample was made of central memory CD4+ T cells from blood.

CDR3: CASTAGGNNEQFF. The CDR3 nucleotides are TGTGCCAGCACGGCGGGGGGGAACAATGAGCAGTTCTTC. The chain combines TRBV2 with TRBJ2-1; 9 positions match TRBD2. From germline, CDR1 is SNHLY and CDR2 FYNNEI. The CDR3 totals 13 residues. V was clipped by 7 bases and J by 5 bases; unmatched bases: 3.